The present T cell receptor beta chain was sequenced within a study of OX40 agonist ivuxolimab in advanced cancers. This CDR3 contains 13 residues. V gave up 5 bases and J gave up 1 base, with 8 bases separating them. CDR1 is MNHEY and CDR2 is SVGAGI in the germline V gene. Sequencing used immunoSEQ multiplex PCR; TCRdb keeps in-frame clones, though not all of them. The sample lists under 50,000 clones; 75% to 90% were seen once. The specimen comprised CD4+ or CD8+ T cells sorted from blood, sampled in a trial of the OX40 agonist ivuxolimab. This clonotype originated in an adult with an advanced solid tumor such as melanoma, head and neck, liver or kidney cancer. V gene TRBV6-5 combines with J gene TRBJ1-1; D is uncertain. The CDR3 sequence: CASSPDGNTEAFF. In DNA, the CDR3 is TGTGCCAGCAGTCCCGACGGGAACACTGAAGCTTTCTTT.